One T cell receptor (beta chain) is described in this entry. No antigen is known for it. This entry is derived from a study of monozygotic twins with inflammatory bowel disease. Study results and caveats: The data offered no way to tell different T cell subtypes apart. Comparison of concordant versus discordant twins revealed no difference in repertoire similarity, possibly due to limited power. The authors found no support for a single strong IBD-associated signal or clonotype.

The CDR3 spans 15 residues. CDR1 is SGHRS and CDR2 is YFSETQ in the germline V gene. TCRdb reprocessed the 5' RACE reads, with one entry per CDR3 protein and no DNA. Its table lists some 150,000 distinct CDR3 sequences. Total RNA was isolated from whole blood without T cell sorting. Sequenced material: blood. The receptor was isolated from a human donor with ulcerative colitis or Crohn's disease, or a healthy co-twin of an affected twin (not recorded which). The rearrangement links TRBV5-1 to TRBJ2-5; without DNA, the TCRdb call of TRBD1 cannot be checked. This CDR3 is CASSRTGGGRETQYF.